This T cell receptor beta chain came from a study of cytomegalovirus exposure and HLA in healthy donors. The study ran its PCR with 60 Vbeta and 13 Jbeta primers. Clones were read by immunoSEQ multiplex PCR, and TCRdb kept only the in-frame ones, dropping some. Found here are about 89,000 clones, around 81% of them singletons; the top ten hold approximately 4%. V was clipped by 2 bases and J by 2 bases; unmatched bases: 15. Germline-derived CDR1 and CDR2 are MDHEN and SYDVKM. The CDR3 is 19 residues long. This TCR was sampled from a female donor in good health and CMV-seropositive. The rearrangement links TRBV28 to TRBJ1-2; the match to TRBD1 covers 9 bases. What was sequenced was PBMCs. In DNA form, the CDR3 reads TGTGCCAGCAGTTTAGGGGCTCGCGGGACAGGGTGGGGAAACTATGGCTACACCTTC. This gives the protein CASSLGARGTGWGNYGYTF.